This T cell receptor beta chain appears in the sequencing data of a study of blood T cell repertoires in COVID-19. Across the whole study: Samples taken during acute and convalescent COVID-19 were collected in the United States, Italy and Spain. The analysed material was cDNA or gDNA that came from T cells, B-cell-depleted T cells, or PBMCs.

Germline V gene sequence: CDR1 LGHNT, CDR2 FRNRAP. CDR3 length: 17 residues. V was pared by 7 bases and J by 3 bases, with 10 bases of the junction left unmatched. In the original processing: Reference gene primer amplification in the assay estimated nucleated cell counts. Repertoires were generated with immunoSEQ multiplex PCR, while TCRdb's copy carries only in-frame clones and drops some. The DNA was the basis for D and trimming; V, J and clone size are from that table. This table has over 110,000 clones, nearly 90% appearing once. Sequencing input: peripheral blood. The chain has TRBV12-5 and TRBJ2-5; TRBD2 aligns across 14 bases. The receptor's source is a man aged 65 to 79 with acute or convalescent COVID-19. CDR3 residues: CASATGTSGGFEETQYF. In nucleotides, the CDR3 is TGTGCTAGTGCTACCGGGACTAGCGGGGGATTTGAAGAGACCCAGTACTTC.